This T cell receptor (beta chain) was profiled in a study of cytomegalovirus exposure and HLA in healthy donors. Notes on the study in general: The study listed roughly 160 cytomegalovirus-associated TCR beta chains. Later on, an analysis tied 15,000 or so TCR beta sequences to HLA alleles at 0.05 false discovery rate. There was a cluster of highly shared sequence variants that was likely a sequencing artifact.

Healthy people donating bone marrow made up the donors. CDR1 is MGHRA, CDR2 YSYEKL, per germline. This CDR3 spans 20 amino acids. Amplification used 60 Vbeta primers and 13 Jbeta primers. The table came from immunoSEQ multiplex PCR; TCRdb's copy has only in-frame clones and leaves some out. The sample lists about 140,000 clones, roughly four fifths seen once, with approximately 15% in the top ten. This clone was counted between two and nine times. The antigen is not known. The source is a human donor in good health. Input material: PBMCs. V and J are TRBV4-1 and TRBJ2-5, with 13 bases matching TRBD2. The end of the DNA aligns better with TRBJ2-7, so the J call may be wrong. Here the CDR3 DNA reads TGCGCCAGCAGCCAATCTCCCGGACTAGCGGGAGTCGCGAATACCTACGAGCAGTACTTC. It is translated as CASSQSPGLAGVANTYEQYF.